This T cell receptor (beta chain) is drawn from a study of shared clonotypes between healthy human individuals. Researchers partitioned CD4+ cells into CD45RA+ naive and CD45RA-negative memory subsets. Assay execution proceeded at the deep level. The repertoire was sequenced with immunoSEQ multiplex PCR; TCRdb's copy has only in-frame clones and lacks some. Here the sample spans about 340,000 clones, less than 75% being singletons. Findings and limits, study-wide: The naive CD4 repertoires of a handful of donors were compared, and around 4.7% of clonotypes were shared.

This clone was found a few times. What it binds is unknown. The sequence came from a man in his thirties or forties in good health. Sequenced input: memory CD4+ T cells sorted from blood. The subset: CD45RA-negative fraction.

The CDR3 DNA sequence: TGTGCCAGCAGTGATTTCCGACTAGCGGGAGGAGAGACCCAGTACTTC. Its translation is CASSDFRLAGGETQYF. This chain joins TRBV6-1 and TRBJ2-5; 13 bases align to TRBD2. Germline loops: CDR1 MNHNS, CDR2 SASEGT. The CDR3 spans 16 residues. V lost 3 bases, J lost 4 bases, and 5 bases stayed unmatched.